The 27 T cell receptor beta chains below come from one sample, sequenced in a study of blood T cell repertoires in COVID-19. Sequenced by immunoSEQ multiplex PCR; TCRdb stores in-frame clones only, minus some. The table lists 200,000 to 300,000 clones, 86% of them singletons. Sequencing was done on a sample of peripheral blood. These receptors were obtained from an elderly woman with COVID-19, enrolled during active disease.

The rearrangement links TRBV18 to TRBJ1-2; no clear D. Germline CDR1 KGHSH, CDR2 LQKENI. CDR3 length: 14 amino acids. The V and J ends lost 0 bases and 1 base respectively, with 6 bases between them. For the CDR3, the DNA is TGTGCCAGCTCACCACCAGCCTTTAACTATGGCTACACCTTC. Translated, it gives CASSPPAFNYGYTF.

This sequence joins TRBV5-4 and TRBJ1-1, with 11 bases matching TRBD1. V dropped 5 bases and J dropped 3; count of bases not matched to a gene: 9. This CDR3 comprises 16 residues. Germline lookup yields CDR1 SGHNT and CDR2 YYREEE (reference sequence). The CDR3 sequence: CASSPGQGAVYTEAFF. The DNA of the CDR3 is TGTGCCAGCAGTCCAGGACAGGGGGCGGTGTACACTGAAGCTTTCTTT.

V gene TRBV7-2 combines with J gene TRBJ2-3; 12 bases fit TRBD2. The CDR3 spans 19 residues. Trimming took 2 bases from V and 3 from J; bases not matched to a gene: 12. Looked up from germline, CDR1 is SGHTA and CDR2 is FQGNSA. CDR3 sequence reads: CASSLRVASGGATTDTQYF. The CDR3 DNA sequence: TGTGCCAGCAGCTTAAGGGTGGCTAGCGGGGGGGCTACGACAGATACGCAGTATTTT. Full variable domain (missing parts from reference TRBV7-2 and TRBJ2-3): GAGVSQSPSNKVTEKGKDVELRCDPISGHTALYWYRQSLGQGLEFLIYFQGNSAPDKSGLPSDRFSAERTGGSVSTLTIQRTQQEDSAVYLCASSLRVASGGATTDTQYFGPGTRLTVL.

This clone was seen only a few times. The V and J genes are TRBV30 and TRBJ1-2; D may be TRBD1 (6 bases). Germline V lookup: CDR1 GTSNPN, CDR2 SVGIG (reference sequence). The CDR3 extends over 13 amino acids. The V and J ends lost 3 bases and 4 bases respectively, with 12 bases between them. The CDR3 DNA is TGTGCCTGGAGAACGGACAGTGTCTATGGCTACACCTTC. This encodes CAWRTDSVYGYTF.

The rearrangement links TRBV6-4 to TRBJ1-3; 10 bases are a match to TRBD1. The CDR3 spans 17 residues. With V trimmed by 2 bases and J by 1 base, 5 bases remained unmatched. Germline CDR1 is MRHNA and CDR2 is SNTAGT. The CDR3 DNA follows: TGTGCCAGCAGTGACCGGGACAGGGGACTATCTGGAAACACCATATATTTT. It is translated as CASSDRDRGLSGNTIYF.

This chain connects TRBV18 to TRBJ1-3, with D perhaps TRBD1 (6 bases). The V gene's germline CDR1 is KGHSH and CDR2 LQKENI. This CDR3 contains 17 residues. Trimming pared 0 bases from V and 4 bases from J, leaving 16 bases between. The CDR3 spells CASSPPGGGKLGNTIYF. CDR3 nucleotide sequence: TGTGCCAGCTCACCACCGGGCGGGGGCAAGCTGGGAAACACCATATATTTT.

V and J are TRBV6-1 and TRBJ1-2, with D unclear. In germline, CDR1 is MNHNS, CDR2 SASEGT. Trimming took 2 bases from V and 8 from J, leaving 9 bases between them. CDR3 length: 12 residues. CDR3 residues: CASSETGRGYTF. The CDR3 DNA reads as TGTGCCAGCAGTGAAACGGGGAGAGGCTACACCTTC.

In its sample, this clone was seen a few times. The rearrangement uses TRBV20-1 and TRBJ1-2; weak D call: TRBD1 (6 bases). The CDR3 covers 10 residues. In germline, CDR1 is DFQATT, CDR2 SNEGSKA (reference sequence). V shed 8 bases and J shed 8 bases, with 12 bases lying between them. Written as DNA, the CDR3 is TGCAGTCCCAGCCAGGGGGGCTACACCTTC. The encoded protein is CSPSQGGYTF.

This chain connects TRBV5-1 to TRBJ2-3, with 9 bases lining up with TRBD2. Trimming removed 2 bases from V and 4 bases from J; junction bases left unmatched: 17. CDR1 SGHRS and CDR2 YFSETQ come from the germline V gene. The CDR3 spans 19 residues. The CDR3 reads CASSFQGLAGPPGADTQYF. The CDR3 region has the DNA TGCGCCAGCAGCTTCCAAGGGCTAGCGGGGCCTCCCGGGGCAGATACGCAGTATTTT.

The chain combines TRBV27 with TRBJ1-1; possible D gene TRBD1, 5 bases. Trimming cost V 3 bases and J 2 bases, with 13 bases left between them. CDR1 is MNHEY and CDR2 is SMNVEV in the germline V gene (reference sequence). CDR3 length equals 15 residues. The CDR3 DNA reads TGTGCCAGCAGTTTGATGGGAGGGGTTAACACTGAAGCTTTCTTT. Translation: CASSLMGGVNTEAFF.

The rearrangement links TRBV5-1 to TRBJ2-1, with D possibly being TRBD1 (6 bases). The CDR3 is 16 amino acids. Trimming cost V 4 bases and J 0 bases, with 14 bases left between them. Germline lookup yields CDR1 SGHRS and CDR2 YFSETQ. The CDR3 region has the DNA TGCGCCAGCAGCGCCACAGGGAGTAGCTCCTACAATGAGCAGTTCTTC. Translating gives CASSATGSSSYNEQFF.

The V gene is TRBV29-1, the J gene TRBJ2-6; 9 bases fit TRBD1. The CDR3 totals 16 residues. The germline gives CDR1 SQVTM, CDR2 ANQGSEA. V lost 5 bases to trimming and J lost 1 base; unmatched junction nucleotides: 6. The CDR3 sequence: CSVLKDRGSGANVLTF. CDR3 bases: TGCAGCGTTTTAAAGGACAGGGGTTCTGGGGCCAACGTCCTGACTTTC. Full variable domain (outside the CDR3, taken from reference TRBV29-1 and TRBJ2-6): SAVISQKPSRDICQRGTSLTIQCQVDSQVTMMFWYRQQPGQSLTLIATANQGSEATYESGFVIDKFPISRPNLTFSTLTVSNMSPEDSSIYLCSVLKDRGSGANVLTFGAGSRLTVL.

V is TRBV2 and J is TRBJ1-1, with D unclear. Trimming cost V 7 bases and J 0 bases, with 12 bases left between them. The CDR3 runs 14 residues. CDR1 and CDR2 from the germline V gene are SNHLY and FYNNEI. The CDR3 DNA is TGTGCCAGCAAAATGGCCAGTATGAACACTGAAGCTTTCTTT. Translating it yields CASKMASMNTEAFF.

This chain joins TRBV19 and TRBJ1-1, with a possible D match to TRBD1 (5 bases). This CDR3 contains 14 residues. V lost 10 bases and J lost 2, with 17 bases in between. Germline V gives CDR1 LNHDA, CDR2 SQIVND (reference sequence). This chain's CDR3 is CAITATGVNTEAFF. For the CDR3, the DNA is TGTGCCATTACCGCGACGGGGGTAAACACTGAAGCTTTCTTT.

This clone was seen just once. The CDR3 DNA reads as TGTGCCAGCAGCGTAGCTGGGACAGGAGGCACTGAAGCTTTCTTT. Translation: CASSVAGTGGTEAFF. The rearrangement links TRBV9 to TRBJ1-1; TRBD1 aligns across 8 bases. The CDR3 spans 15 residues. V dropped 0 bases and J dropped 4; count of bases not matched to a gene: 5. Germline loops: CDR1 SGDLS, CDR2 YYNGEE.

The rearrangement links TRBV3-1 (or the pseudogene TRBV3-2) to TRBJ1-2, with 7 bases that match TRBD1. Germline CDR1 is LGHDT and CDR2 is YNNKEL (reference sequence). This CDR3 contains 13 residues. With V trimmed by 3 bases and J by 7 bases, 5 bases remained unmatched. In nucleotides, the CDR3 is TGTGCCAGCAGCCAGTACAGGGGTGGTGGCTACACCTTC. This sequence encodes CASSQYRGGGYTF.

V is TRBV5-1 and J is TRBJ1-4, with a tentative D call TRBD1 (5 bases). V shed 4 bases and J shed 4 bases, with 14 bases lying between them. The CDR3 consists of 15 residues. CDR1 SGHRS and CDR2 YFSETQ come from the germline V gene. DNA of the CDR3: TGCGCCAGCAGCGCAACGGGACTGATTAATGAAAAACTGTTTTTT. Translating gives CASSATGLINEKLFF.

This chain connects TRBV6-5 to TRBJ1-5, with 10 bases aligning to TRBD1. Germline V gene data show CDR1 as MNHEY and CDR2 as SVGAGI. J was trimmed by 7 bases and V by 5 bases; bases with no gene match: 2. This CDR3 has 13 amino acids. The CDR3 is CASSQTGGQPQHF. The CDR3 coding sequence is TGTGCCAGCAGTCAGACAGGGGGCCAGCCCCAGCATTTT.

Remarks on this clone: Other DNA variants within this sample encode the same CDR3. The chain uses TRBV19 and TRBJ2-3; 10 positions agree with TRBD1. Germline CDR1 is LNHDA and CDR2 is SQIVND (reference sequence). This CDR3 contains 14 residues. The V gene end was trimmed by 6 bases and the J gene end by 2 bases; junction bases not matched to a gene: 2. The CDR3: CASRDRGSTDTQYF. DNA of the CDR3: TGTGCCAGTAGGGACAGGGGGTCCACAGATACGCAGTATTTT.

This sequence joins TRBV5-1 and TRBJ1-1, with TRBD1 matching over 10 bases. With 7 bases clipped from V and 8 bases from J, the junction kept 11 bases outside the gene matches. Germline assignment: CDR1 SGHRS and CDR2 YFSETQ. The CDR3 totals 14 residues. The CDR3 DNA sequence: TGCGCCAGCTCAAACCAACCGGGACAGGGGGAAGCTTTCTTT. Translating gives CASSNQPGQGEAFF.

The chain combines TRBV6-1 with TRBJ1-2, with D maybe TRBD1 (5 bases). Germline CDR1 MNHNS, CDR2 SASEGT. The CDR3 runs to 16 residues. Trimming left V 0 bases short and J 0 bases short, with 11 bases between. This CDR3 is CASSEATGLANYGYTF. CDR3 bases: TGTGCCAGCAGTGAAGCAACAGGCTTAGCTAACTATGGCTACACCTTC.

This chain joins TRBV5-1 and TRBJ2-5; no clear D gene. The CDR3 is made up of 15 amino acids. Germline-derived CDR1 and CDR2 are SGHRS and YFSETQ. V was trimmed by 1 base and J by 5 bases, leaving 15 bases between them. Written as DNA, the CDR3 is TGCGCCAGCAGCTTGCAAAATAGTTATCCCGAGACCCAGTACTTC. It codes for CASSLQNSYPETQYF. Together with reference TRBV5-1 and TRBJ2-5, the CDR3 gives the full variable domain: KAGVTQTPRYLIKTRGQQVTLSCSPISGHRSVSWYQQTPGQGLQFLFEYFSETQRNKGNFPGRFSGRQFSNSRSEMNVSTLELGDSALYLCASSLQNSYPETQYFGPGTRLLVL.

This clone was seen repeatedly, ten times or more. The CDR3 nucleotides are TGTGCCAGTGCGGGGGGATACACTGAAGCTTTCTTT. It is translated as CASAGGYTEAFF. The rearrangement uses TRBV19 and TRBJ1-1, with a weak D call TRBD1 (5 bases). V was trimmed by 8 bases and J by 3 bases, leaving 10 bases between them. This CDR3 region has 12 residues. Looked up from germline, CDR1 is LNHDA and CDR2 is SQIVND (reference sequence).

V gene TRBV18 combines with J gene TRBJ2-7; 10 bases are a match to TRBD1. The CDR3 extends over 16 amino acids. With 2 bases clipped from V and 4 bases from J, the junction kept 8 bases outside the gene matches. The V gene's germline CDR1 is KGHSH and CDR2 LQKENI. CDR3 coding DNA: TGTGCCAGCTCACCAGTCTCCGGGACAGGGGCATACGAGCAGTACTTC. Translated, it gives CASSPVSGTGAYEQYF.

This clone was seen once. J is TRBJ2-7 and V is TRBV10-3; D is possibly TRBD2 (5 bases). This CDR3 comprises 15 residues. The V end was cut by 0 bases, the J end by 3 bases, with 12 bases between. The germline V gene encodes CDR1 ENHRY and CDR2 SYGVKD. The DNA for the CDR3 is TGTGCCATCAGTGAGTCGAGCGGAGGTCTCTACGAGCAGTACTTC. Its translation is CAISESSGGLYEQYF.

The gene calls are TRBV28 and TRBJ1-5, with 8 bases fitting TRBD1. CDR1 is MDHEN and CDR2 is SYDVKM in the germline V gene. Unmatched junction bases numbered 8, after V lost 5 bases and J lost 8 bases. The CDR3 is made up of 14 amino acids. CDR3 residues: CASSLDRVVKPQHF. CDR3 DNA sequence: TGTGCCAGCAGTCTGGACAGGGTCGTTAAGCCCCAGCATTTT.

This clone has more than one count but fewer than ten. The chain has TRBV7-3 and TRBJ2-2, with 7 bases fitting TRBD1. CDR1 SGHTA and CDR2 FQGTGA come from the germline V gene. Trimming at V came to 3 bases and at J to 5 bases, leaving 6 bases not matched to a gene. This CDR3 has 15 amino acids. The CDR3 is CASSFDRAGTGELFF. DNA of the CDR3: TGTGCCAGCAGCTTCGACAGGGCCGGAACCGGGGAGCTGTTTTTT.